The 10 T cell receptor beta chains below come from one sample, sequenced in a study of T cells in Graves' hyperthyroidism and ophthalmopathy. Amplification of TCR beta CDR3 regions was performed using RNA transcripts as template. During a first-round RT-PCR of the TCR CDR3, the HTBI primer set was used. Each CDR3 protein gets one entry after TCRdb re-called the multiplex PCR reads with MiXCR. The sample yields about 770,000 distinct CDR3 sequences, 18% seen once. Material for sequencing was blood. These receptors originate from a woman in her forties or fifties with Graves' hyperthyroidism that later progressed to Graves' ophthalmopathy.

This clonotype has ten or more counts. The chain combines TRBV3-1 with TRBJ2-1; no clear D gene. The CDR3 extends over 14 amino acids. The germline V gene has CDR1 LGHDT and CDR2 YNNKEL (reference sequence). Trimming took off 4 bases at V and 10 bases at J, with 17 bases between the two ends. Here the CDR3 DNA reads TGTGCCAGCAGCCCGGCCCACTCAGGACGGGAGCAGTTCTTC. This sequence encodes CASSPAHSGREQFF.

In its sample, this clonotype was seen many times. V gene TRBV11-2 combines with J gene TRBJ2-5; 7 positions match TRBD2. Germline CDR1 reads SGHAT; CDR2 reads FQNNGV. The CDR3 sequence is 16 residues long. After removal of 1 base from V and 2 bases from J, the junction contained 7 bases not matched to a gene. CDR3 sequence reads: CASSLVGLAAQETQYF. The CDR3 DNA reads TGTGCCAGCAGCTTAGTTGGCCTAGCGGCTCAAGAGACCCAGTACTTC.

The rearrangement uses TRBV15 and TRBJ1-4; D may be TRBD1 (5 bases). This CDR3 is built from 16 residues. The germline V gene encodes CDR1 LNHNV and CDR2 YYDKDF (reference sequence). Trimming stripped 3 bases from V and 0 bases from J, with 11 bases between. CDR3 DNA sequence: TGTGCCACCAGCAGGAGGAAGACAGCAACTAATGAAAAACTGTTTTTT. It yields the protein CATSRRKTATNEKLFF.

This clonotype was counted ten times or more. This chain uses TRBV2 with TRBJ2-6, with D possibly being TRBD1 (6 bases). Per germline, CDR1 SNHLY and CDR2 FYNNEI. The ends were cut back, 7 bases at V and 0 bases at J, with 13 bases in the middle. There are 16 residues in the CDR3. DNA for the CDR3: TGTGCCAGCAATCCACAGGGATTCTCTGGGGCCAACGTCCTGACTTTC. Its protein product is CASNPQGFSGANVLTF.

This clonotype was detected ten times or more. The chain has TRBV11-3 and TRBJ1-2, with 7 bases identical to TRBD1. Germline assignment: CDR1 SGHNT and CDR2 YENEEA. This CDR3 is 15 amino acids long. The V segment lost 3 bases and the J segment 5 bases; nucleotides outside the gene matches: 9. The CDR3 DNA sequence: TGTGCCAGCAGCTTCGAGCAGGGGGTCGGGTATGGCTACACCTTC. Translation: CASSFEQGVGYGYTF.

This clonotype has ten or more counts. Here the CDR3 reads CASSRDRATEAFF. CDR3 nucleotide sequence: TGTGCCAGCAGCCGGGACAGGGCTACTGAAGCTTTCTTT. The chain employs TRBV3-1 and TRBJ1-1; 9 nucleotides match TRBD1. V shed 4 bases and J 5 bases; nucleotides not matched to a gene: 2. The CDR3 sequence is 13 residues long. Germline V gives CDR1 LGHDT, CDR2 YNNKEL (reference sequence).

In this sample, this clonotype turned up a few times. CDR3: CASSRTGGGTDTQYF. The CDR3 coding sequence is TGTGCCAGCAGCCGAACAGGGGGCGGCACAGATACGCAGTATTTT. This chain links TRBV6-2 or TRBV6-3 with TRBJ2-3; 9 nucleotides match TRBD1. V dropped 6 bases and J dropped 1; count of bases not matched to a gene: 5. The CDR3 contains 15 residues. Germline V gene sequence: CDR1 MNHEY, CDR2 SVGEGT.

This clonotype occurred a few times. This chain joins TRBV7-9 and TRBJ2-1; no firm D call. The CDR3 contains 12 residues. Germline assignment: CDR1 SEHNR and CDR2 FQNEAQ (reference sequence). V lost 5 bases and J 7 bases, leaving 9 bases between the germline ends. The CDR3 protein is CASSPNGNEQFF. CDR3 in DNA: TGTGCCAGCAGCCCAAATGGGAATGAGCAGTTCTTC.

The chain employs TRBV19 and TRBJ1-1; D remains ambiguous. The germline gives CDR1 LNHDA, CDR2 SQIVND (reference sequence). The V gene lost 7 bases and the J gene lost 1 base, with 13 bases spanning the gap. The CDR3 has 14 residues. In nucleotides, the CDR3 is TGTGCCAGTAAAGGCACGGATGGGAACACTGAAGCTTTCTTT. This encodes CASKGTDGNTEAFF.

This clonotype has more than one count but fewer than ten. The chain carries TRBV9 and TRBJ2-5, with D possibly being TRBD1 or TRBD2 (6 bases each). The CDR3 contains 17 residues. CDR1 and CDR2 from the germline V gene are SGDLS and YYNGEE. V lost 3 bases and J 2 bases, leaving 20 bases between the germline ends. The chain's CDR3 is CASSGSLGGLKQETQYF. CDR3 DNA sequence: TGTGCCAGCAGCGGCTCCCTCGGGGGCCTTAAGCAAGAGACCCAGTACTTC.